This TCR beta chain was found in a study of cytomegalovirus exposure and HLA in healthy donors. The study's findings and limits: The productive fraction for most TCR beta V segments was about 90% or about 30% in an earlier analysis. In a later analysis, TCR beta V- and J-gene trimming showed a link to a missense DCLRE1C variant.

This clone has a handful of counts. Its antigen is not known. This CDR3 region has 14 residues. PCR primers comprised 60 Vbeta and 13 Jbeta primers. Here immunoSEQ multiplex PCR was the method, and the copy in TCRdb shows in-frame clones only, minus some. The sample includes 110,000 or so clones, under 70% of them seen just once. The donors comprised healthy bone marrow donors. At collection, donors were nominally healthy, but unrecorded immune exposures were probable. The specimen was PBMCs. The receptor's source is a man aged 18 to 29 in good health and CMV-seropositive. The V gene is TRBV12-2, the J gene TRBJ1-5. TRBV12-2 is noted as a pseudogene. The CDR3 reads CASRLGSLNPHQHF. In DNA, the CDR3 is TGTGCAAGTCGCTTAGGGTCCCTAAATCCCCACCAGCATTTT.